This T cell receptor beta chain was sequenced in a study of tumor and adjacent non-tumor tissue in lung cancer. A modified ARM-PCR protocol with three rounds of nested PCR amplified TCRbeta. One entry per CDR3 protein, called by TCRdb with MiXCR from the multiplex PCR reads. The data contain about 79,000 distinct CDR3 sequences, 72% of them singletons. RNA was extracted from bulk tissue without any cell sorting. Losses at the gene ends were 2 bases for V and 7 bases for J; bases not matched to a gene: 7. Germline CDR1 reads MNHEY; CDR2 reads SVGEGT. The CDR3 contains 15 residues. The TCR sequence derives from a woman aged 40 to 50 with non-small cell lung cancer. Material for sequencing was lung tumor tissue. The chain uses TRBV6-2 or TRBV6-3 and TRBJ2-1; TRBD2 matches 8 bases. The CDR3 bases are TGTGCCAGCAGTTACAAGGAGCGGGGGAATAATGAGCAGTTCTTC. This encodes CASSYKERGNNEQFF.